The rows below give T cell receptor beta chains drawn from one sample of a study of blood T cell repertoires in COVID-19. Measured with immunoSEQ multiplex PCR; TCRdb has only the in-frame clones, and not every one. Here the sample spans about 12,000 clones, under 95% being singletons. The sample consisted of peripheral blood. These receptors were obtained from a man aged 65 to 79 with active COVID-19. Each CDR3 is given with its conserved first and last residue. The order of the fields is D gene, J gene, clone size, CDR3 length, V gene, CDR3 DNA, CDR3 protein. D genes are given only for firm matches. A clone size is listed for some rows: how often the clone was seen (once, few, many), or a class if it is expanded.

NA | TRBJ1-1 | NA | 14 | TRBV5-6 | TGTGCCAGCAGCTTGGTTCACGGTAACACTGAAGCTTTCTTT | CASSLVHGNTEAFF
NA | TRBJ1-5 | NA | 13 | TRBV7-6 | TGTGCCAGCAGCAGCACAGGGAATCAGCCCCAGCATTTT | CASSSTGNQPQHF
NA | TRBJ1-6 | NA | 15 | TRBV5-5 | TGTGCCAGCAGCTCCAGTCCCGGGAGGGATTCACCCCTCCACTTT | CASSSSPGRDSPLHF
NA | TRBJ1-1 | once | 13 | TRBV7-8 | TGTGCCAGCAGCTTAGGACAGAACACTGAAGCTTTCTTT | CASSLGQNTEAFF
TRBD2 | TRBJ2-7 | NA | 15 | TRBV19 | TGTGCCAGTAGGTCCTCGCTGGGAGGGCCGGGCGAGCAGTACTTC | CASRSSLGGPGEQYF
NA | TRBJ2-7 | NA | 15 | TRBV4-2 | TGTGCCAGCAGCCAAGAGACGACTAGAGTCTACGAGCAGTACTTC | CASSQETTRVYEQYF
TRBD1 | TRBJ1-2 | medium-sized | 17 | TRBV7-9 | TGTGCCAGCAGCCGTTCGTTAAGGGACAGGGAGCGCTATGGCTACACCTTC | CASSRSLRDRERYGYTF
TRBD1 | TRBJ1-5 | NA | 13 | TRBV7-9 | TGTGCCAGCGGGGACAGCCGCAATCAGCCCCAGCATTTT | CASGDSRNQPQHF
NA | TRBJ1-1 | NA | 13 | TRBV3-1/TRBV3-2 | TGTGCCAGCAGCCCCGGGAGGGACACTGAAGCTTTCTTT | CASSPGRDTEAFF
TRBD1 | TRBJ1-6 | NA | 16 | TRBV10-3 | TGTGCCATCAGTCGGGGAGAAGGGGGCGCATATTCACCCCTCCACTTT | CAISRGEGGAYSPLHF
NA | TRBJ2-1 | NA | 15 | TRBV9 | TGTGCCAGCAGCGTCGGGACTCTCTCCTACAATGAGCAGTTCTTC | CASSVGTLSYNEQFF
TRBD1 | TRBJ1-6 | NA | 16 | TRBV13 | TGTGCCAGCAGCCTTCGGACAGGTAGACACAATTCACCCCTCCACTTT | CASSLRTGRHNSPLHF
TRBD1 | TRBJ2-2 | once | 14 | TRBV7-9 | TGTGCCAGCAGCGGGTCTTCAGGGGGCCGGGAGCTGTTTTTT | CASSGSSGGRELFF
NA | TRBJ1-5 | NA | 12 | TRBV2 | TGTGCCACCTCGAACGGGGGTCAGCCCCAGCATTTT | CATSNGGQPQHF
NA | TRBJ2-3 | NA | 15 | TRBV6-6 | TGTGCCAGCAGTAACCTGGGCCCCTTGTTTGATACGCAGTATTTT | CASSNLGPLFDTQYF
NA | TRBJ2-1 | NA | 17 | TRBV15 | TGTGCCACCAGCAGACCGGGCGTTGGGACTGGGCGTCGGGAGCAGTTCTTC | CATSRPGVGTGRREQFF
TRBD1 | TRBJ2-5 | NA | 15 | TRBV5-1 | TGCGCCAGCAGCTTCTTGGGGACAGCCGAAGAGACCCAGTACTTC | CASSFLGTAEETQYF
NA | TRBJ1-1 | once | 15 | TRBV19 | TGTGCCAGTAGCACCCTGGAGGTTGGTAACACTGAAGCTTTCTTT | CASSTLEVGNTEAFF
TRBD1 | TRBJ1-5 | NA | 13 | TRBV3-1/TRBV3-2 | TGTGCCAGCAGTTTACAGGGGAATCAGCCCCAGCATTTT | CASSLQGNQPQHF
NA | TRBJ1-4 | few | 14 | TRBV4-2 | TGTGCCAGCACCCAAGGTTTTGGCCGTGAAAAACTGTTTTTT | CASTQGFGREKLFF
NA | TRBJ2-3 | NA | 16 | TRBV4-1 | TGCGCCAGCAGCCATAACATAGCGGTTCGCACAGATACGCAGTATTTT | CASSHNIAVRTDTQYF
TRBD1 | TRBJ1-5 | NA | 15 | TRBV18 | TGTGCCAGCTCACCTCCCGGACAGGGTCATCAGCCCCAGCATTTT | CASSPPGQGHQPQHF
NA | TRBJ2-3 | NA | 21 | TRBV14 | TGTGCCAGCAGCCCCCCACGGCGTACTACAGCCTGGACTACTAGCACAGATACGCAGTATTTT | CASSPPRRTTAWTTSTDTQYF
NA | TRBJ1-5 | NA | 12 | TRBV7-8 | TGTGCCAGCAGCCCCGTCGGGCAGCCCCAGCATTTT | CASSPVGQPQHF
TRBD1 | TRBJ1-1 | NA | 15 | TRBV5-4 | TGTGCCAGCAGCCTTCCCGGGACAGGGATCGCTGAAGCTTTCTTT | CASSLPGTGIAEAFF
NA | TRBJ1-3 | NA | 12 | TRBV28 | TGTGCCAGCAGTCCCTATGGGCGGGCCATATATTTT | CASSPYGRAIYF
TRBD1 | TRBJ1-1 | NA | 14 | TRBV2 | TGTGCCAGCAGCCTGAGGACAGGGATCGCTGAAGCTTTCTTT | CASSLRTGIAEAFF